The 2 T cell receptor beta chains below all came from one sample that was sequenced in a study of cytotoxic CD8 clonotypes in ibrutinib-treated CLL. The method was immunoSEQ multiplex PCR; TCRdb's version includes in-frame clones alone and lacks a portion of them. This sample carries about 300,000 clones, around 77% of them seen once, and the ten largest clones take approximately 5.1%. Here the sequenced sample was PBMCs, taken at disease progression, from a patient treated with ibrutinib. The receptors come from a human donor with chronic lymphocytic leukemia.

The CDR3 sequence is CASSPGTATNEKLFF. The CDR3 nucleotides read TGTGCCAGCAGCCCCGGGACAGCAACTAATGAAAAACTGTTTTTT. This rearrangement joins TRBV7-6 to TRBJ1-4; 7 bases map to TRBD1. The V gene's germline CDR1 is SGHVS and CDR2 FNYEAQ. Trimming removed 5 bases from V and 0 bases from J; junction bases left unmatched: 3. The CDR3 covers 15 residues.

This clone was seen a few times. The chain combines TRBV7-3 with TRBJ1-2; tentative D call: TRBD1 (6 bases). Germline assignment: CDR1 SGHTA and CDR2 FQGTGA. The V end was cut by 5 bases, the J end by 8 bases, with 18 bases between. The CDR3 is 14 residues long. CDR3 region: CASSTIGTRAGYTF. The CDR3 DNA follows: TGTGCCAGCAGCACCATTGGGACACGGGCGGGCTACACCTTC.